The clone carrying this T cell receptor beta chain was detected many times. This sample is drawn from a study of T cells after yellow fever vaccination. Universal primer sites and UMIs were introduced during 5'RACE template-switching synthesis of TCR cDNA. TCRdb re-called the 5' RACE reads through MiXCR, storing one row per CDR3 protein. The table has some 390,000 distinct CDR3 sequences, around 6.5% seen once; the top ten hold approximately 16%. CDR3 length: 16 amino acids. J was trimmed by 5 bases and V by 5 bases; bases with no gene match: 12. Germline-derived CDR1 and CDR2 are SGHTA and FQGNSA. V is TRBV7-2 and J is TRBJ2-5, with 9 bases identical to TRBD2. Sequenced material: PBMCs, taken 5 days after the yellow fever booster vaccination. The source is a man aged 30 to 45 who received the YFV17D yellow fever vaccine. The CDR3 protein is CASSRWVAGEPETQYF. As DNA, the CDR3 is TGTGCCAGCAGCCGGTGGGTAGCGGGAGAGCCGGAGACCCAGTACTTC.